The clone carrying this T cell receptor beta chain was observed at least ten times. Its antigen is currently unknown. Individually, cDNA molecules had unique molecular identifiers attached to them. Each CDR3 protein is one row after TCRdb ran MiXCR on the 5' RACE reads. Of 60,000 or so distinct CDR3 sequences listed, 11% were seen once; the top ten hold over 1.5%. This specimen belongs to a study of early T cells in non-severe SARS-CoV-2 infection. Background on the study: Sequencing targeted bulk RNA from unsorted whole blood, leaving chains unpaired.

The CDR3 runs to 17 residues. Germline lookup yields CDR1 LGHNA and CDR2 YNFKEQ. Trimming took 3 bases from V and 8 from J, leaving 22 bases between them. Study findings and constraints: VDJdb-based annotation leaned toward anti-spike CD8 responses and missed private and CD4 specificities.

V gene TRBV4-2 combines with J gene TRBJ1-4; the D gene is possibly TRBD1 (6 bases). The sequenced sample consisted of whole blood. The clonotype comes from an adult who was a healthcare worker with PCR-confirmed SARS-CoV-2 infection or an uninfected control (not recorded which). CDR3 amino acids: CASSHLDRPAQGEKLFF. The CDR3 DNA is TGTGCCAGCAGCCACCTCGACAGGCCCGCGCAGGGGGAAAAACTGTTTTTT.